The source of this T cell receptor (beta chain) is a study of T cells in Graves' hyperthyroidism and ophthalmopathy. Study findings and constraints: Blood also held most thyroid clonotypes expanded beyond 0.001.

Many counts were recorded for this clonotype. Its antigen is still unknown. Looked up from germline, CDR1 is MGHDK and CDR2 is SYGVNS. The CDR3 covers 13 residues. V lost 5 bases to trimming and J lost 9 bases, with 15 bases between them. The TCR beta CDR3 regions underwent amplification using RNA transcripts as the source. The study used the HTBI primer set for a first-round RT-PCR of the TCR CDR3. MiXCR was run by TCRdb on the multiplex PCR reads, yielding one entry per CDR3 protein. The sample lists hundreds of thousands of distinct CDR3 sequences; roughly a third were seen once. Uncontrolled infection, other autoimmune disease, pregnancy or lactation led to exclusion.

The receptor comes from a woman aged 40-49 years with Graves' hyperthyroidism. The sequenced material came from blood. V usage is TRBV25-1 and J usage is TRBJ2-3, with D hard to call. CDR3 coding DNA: TGTGCCAGCAGTCGGACCGGTGGTGGCACGCAGTATTTT. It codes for CASSRTGGGTQYF.